The source of this T cell receptor beta chain is a study of blood T cell repertoires in COVID-19 (dated by TCRdb to 2018 to 2021). Regarding the research as a whole: Samples from collaborators originated in the United States, Italy and Spain and spanned both the acute and convalescent phases of COVID-19. The prospective study material was composed of cDNA or gDNA derived from T cells, B-cell-depleted T cells, or PBMCs. The repertoires were made available in a free public database intended to serve as a resource for research on the immune response to SARS-CoV-2. A de-identified subject ID, COVID-19 status, age in years and sex were almost always included in the sample metadata. Deeply sampled blood TCRbeta repertoires from subjects exposed to, actively infected with, or recovered from COVID-19 were included in the dataset. Where HLA class I and class II types were available, the types were taken from metadata supplied by the sample provider, not from assay-based typing. Samples were obtained from the ongoing ImmuneRACE study (first 160 participants) and from some 1,200 subjects provided by 6 global collaborators.

TCRbeta CDR3 regions were amplified from genomic DNA by means of the immunoSEQ Assay, a bias-controlled multiplex PCR. Turning to the authors' computational methods: Within the assay, amplification of reference gene primers was used to estimate how many nucleated cells each sample contained. To quantify the absolute abundance of each unique TCRbeta CDR3 rearrangement, sequence reads were collapsed and filtered. Productive Simpson clonality was computed per sample as the square root of Simpson's diversity index over productive rearrangements. Held by TCRdb, this immuneACCESS table contains in-frame sequences only and omits some clones. Under half of the omission traces to an unresolved V gene where checked; the cause of the rest is unknown. The V and J calls and clone size are taken from that table; D and trimming were inferred from the DNA. A total of tens of thousands of clones appear in this sample, around 70% of them only once. Approximately 45% of the sample is in the top ten clones.

Remarks on this clone: Its antigen is unknown. No base qualities exist here, and no much larger clone lies one base off it.

CDR1 and CDR2 are drawn from the germline V gene: SQVTM, ANQGSEA. For this chain, trimming is 2 bases at the V end and 3 bases at the J end, and the number of junction bases without a gene match is 3. The CDR3 holds 14 amino acids from the cysteine to the phenylalanine. Only CDR3 DNA remains: 42 bases, in frame from the first base. The collaborating institutions used their own protocols to collect whole blood in K2EDTA tubes. Collaborator samples were shipped for TCRbeta analysis as frozen whole blood, isolated PBMCs, or DNA extracted from either sample type. Beyond this particular receptor, the publication reports: The quantity of clinical and demographic metadata differed by source and by participant and was supplied without curation.

The chain is made from TRBV29-1 and TRBJ2-1, and 8 junctional nucleotides match TRBD1. Sample: peripheral blood. The sequence was obtained from a woman of 80 years or more with acute or convalescent COVID-19. The CDR3 region reads CSVELGTGYNEQFF. Here is the DNA: TGCAGCGTTGAACTCGGGACAGGCTACAATGAGCAGTTCTTC.